The 16 T cell receptor beta chains in this list originate from one sample, sequenced in a study of blood T cell repertoires in COVID-19. Assay: immunoSEQ multiplex PCR; the TCRdb copy retains only in-frame clones and omits some. Among around 300,000 clones listed, around 90% were seen once. The sample consisted of PBMCs or T cells enriched from blood (not recorded which). All receptors come from a woman between 40 and 55 years old who had recovered from COVID-19.

This clone was seen a single time. The chain links TRBV2 to TRBJ1-6; the D is unclear. The CDR3 sequence is 15 residues long. Between the trimmed V and J ends, which lost 5 bases and 1 base, there was a span of 9 bases. Germline assignment: CDR1 SNHLY and CDR2 FYNNEI. The DNA of the CDR3 is TGTGCCAGCAGTTCCGCGGGGTCCTATAATTCACCCCTCCACTTT. Protein sequence: CASSSAGSYNSPLHF.

This clone was picked up one time. The chain couples TRBV2 to TRBJ1-2; 10 nucleotides agree with TRBD1. Germline trimming cut 7 bases from V and 3 bases from J; bases unmatched to any gene: 8. The CDR3 loop spans 15 amino acids. CDR1 and CDR2 (germline): SNHLY, FYNNEI. The CDR3 sequence: CASTLLTGGDYGYTF. The DNA of the CDR3 is TGTGCCAGCACCCTCCTGACAGGGGGCGACTATGGCTACACCTTC.

On this clone itself: In the same sample, other DNA sequences code for this CDR3. The chain recombines TRBV3-1 (or the pseudogene TRBV3-2) with TRBJ1-5, with D unresolved. The CDR3 length is 12 residues. Per germline, CDR1 LGHDT and CDR2 YNNKEL (reference sequence). Trimming cost V 4 bases and J 3 bases, with 4 bases left between them. CDR3 region: CASSLVNQPQHF. CDR3 DNA sequence: TGTGCCAGCAGCCTCGTCAATCAGCCCCAGCATTTT.

The rearrangement uses TRBV11-1 and TRBJ1-2, with D unclear. Germline lookup yields CDR1 SGHAT and CDR2 FQDESV (reference sequence). Trimming removed 8 bases at V and 4 bases at J, with 23 bases between. CDR3 length: 16 amino acids. In DNA, the CDR3 is TGTGCCAGCCGAAGCTCCAGAGAGGGATATGGCTATGGCTACACCTTC. Its protein is CASRSSREGYGYGYTF.

The genes are TRBV5-4 and TRBJ2-7; perhaps TRBD2 as D (5 bases). V was shortened by 0 bases and J by 0 bases, with 10 bases between the two germline ends. The CDR3 extends over 15 amino acids. The germline V gene has CDR1 SGHNT and CDR2 YYREEE (reference sequence). CDR3 sequence: CASSLAAGSSYEQYF. DNA for the CDR3: TGTGCCAGCAGCTTGGCCGCGGGTAGCTCCTACGAGCAGTACTTC. Based on the CDR3 plus reference TRBV5-4 and TRBJ2-7, the full variable domain is ETGVTQSPTHLIKTRGQQVTLRCSSQSGHNTVSWYQQALGQGPQFIFQYYREEENGRGNFPPRFSGLQFPNYSSELNVNALELDDSALYLCASSLAAGSSYEQYFGPGTRLTVT.

The rearrangement links TRBV9 to TRBJ1-1, with D maybe TRBD1 (5 bases). The ends were cut back, 0 bases at V and 5 bases at J, with 14 bases in the middle. The CDR3 has 15 amino acids. Germline assignment: CDR1 SGDLS and CDR2 YYNGEE. Here the CDR3 reads CASSVVPRSGTEAFF. The CDR3 coding sequence is TGTGCCAGCAGCGTAGTCCCGCGGTCAGGGACTGAAGCTTTCTTT.

V gene TRBV11-2 combines with J gene TRBJ2-1; tentative D call: TRBD2 (6 bases). CDR1 is SGHAT, CDR2 FQNNGV, per germline. With 7 bases removed from V and 2 bases from J, the gap between germline ends came to 15 bases. The CDR3 runs 15 residues. CDR3 in DNA: TGTGCCAGCACAACCCGGGGGACCACCTACAATGAGCAGTTCTTC. The encoded protein is CASTTRGTTYNEQFF. Full variable domain (outside the CDR3, taken from reference TRBV11-2 and TRBJ2-1): EAGVAQSPRYKIIEKRQSVAFWCNPISGHATLYWYQQILGQGPKLLIQFQNNGVVDDSQLPKDRFSAERLKGVDSTLKIQPAKLEDSAVYLCASTTRGTTYNEQFFGPGTRLTVL.

The rearrangement links TRBV29-1 to TRBJ1-3; 7 positions agree with TRBD1. V lost 4 bases, J lost 2 bases, and 2 bases stayed unmatched. Germline CDR1 is SQVTM and CDR2 is ANQGSEA. The CDR3 consists of 13 residues. The CDR3 DNA reads as TGCAGCGTTGTCCAGGGGGCTGGAAACACCATATATTTT. Protein: CSVVQGAGNTIYF. Full variable domain (missing parts from reference TRBV29-1 and TRBJ1-3): SAVISQKPSRDICQRGTSLTIQCQVDSQVTMMFWYRQQPGQSLTLIATANQGSEATYESGFVIDKFPISRPNLTFSTLTVSNMSPEDSSIYLCSVVQGAGNTIYFGEGSWLTVV.

The J gene is TRBJ1-2, the V gene TRBV5-5; D not certain. Germline values: CDR1 SGHKS, CDR2 YYEKEE (reference sequence). This CDR3 is 15 amino acids long. V lost 3 bases to trimming and J lost 8 bases, with 20 bases between them. The CDR3 DNA reads TGTGCCAGCAGCTCCCAACGGGCTCGGGGTTGGGGCTACACCTTC. Encoded protein: CASSSQRARGWGYTF.

The rearrangement links TRBV7-3 to TRBJ2-1; no definite D call. Germline CDR1 reads SGHTA; CDR2 reads FQGTGA. This CDR3 has 17 amino acids. V was clipped by 1 base and J by 0 bases, with 13 bases between them. CDR3 in amino acids: CASSLRAFSSSYNEQFF. The CDR3 DNA reads TGTGCCAGCAGCTTAAGGGCCTTCTCAAGCTCCTACAATGAGCAGTTCTTC.

This chain connects TRBV4-1 to TRBJ1-2, with D maybe TRBD1 (6 bases). CDR3 length equals 19 residues. Germline lookup yields CDR1 MGHRA and CDR2 YSYEKL. The ends were cut back, 4 bases at V and 7 bases at J, with 31 bases in the middle. In DNA, the CDR3 is TGCGCCAGCAGCCGGGGGCGAGTTGGAAGCTTCGGCGGTTGGGGTGGCTACACCTTC. It encodes CASSRGRVGSFGGWGGYTF.

The V gene is TRBV19, the J gene TRBJ1-5; 8 bases are a match to TRBD1. Germline V gene data show CDR1 as LNHDA and CDR2 as SQIVND (reference sequence). After removal of 1 base from V and 6 bases from J, the junction contained 5 bases not matched to a gene. The CDR3 spans 15 residues. The CDR3 DNA sequence: TGTGCCAGTAGTATAGGGACAGGGTCTTTTCAGCCCCAGCATTTT. Amino acid sequence: CASSIGTGSFQPQHF.

The chain couples TRBV5-1 to TRBJ2-3; D might be TRBD1 (5 bases). Germline CDR1 SGHRS, CDR2 YFSETQ. Trimming shortened V by 0 bases and J by 6 bases, and 17 bases separated the two germline ends. The CDR3 consists of 16 residues. CDR3 in amino acids: CASSLVGARHLDTQYF. CDR3 DNA: TGCGCCAGCAGCTTGGTTGGGGCAAGACATTTGGATACGCAGTATTTT. The full variable domain, rest sourced from reference TRBV5-1 and TRBJ2-3, is KAGVTQTPRYLIKTRGQQVTLSCSPISGHRSVSWYQQTPGQGLQFLFEYFSETQRNKGNFPGRFSGRQFSNSRSEMNVSTLELGDSALYLCASSLVGARHLDTQYFGPGTRLTVL.

The chain links TRBV5-1 to TRBJ1-4; 7 nucleotides align to TRBD1. The CDR3 is 15 residues long. The V gene end was trimmed by 3 bases and the J gene end by 7 bases; junction bases not matched to a gene: 9. Germline assignment: CDR1 SGHRS and CDR2 YFSETQ. The CDR3 spells CASSWSPGGGEKLFF. CDR3 coding DNA: TGCGCCAGCAGCTGGTCTCCAGGGGGTGGTGAAAAACTGTTTTTT.

This clone has just a few counts. The V call is TRBV6-1, the J call TRBJ2-7; a weak D match, TRBD2 (5 bases). There are 15 residues in the CDR3. Germline V gene data show CDR1 as MNHNS and CDR2 as SASEGT. Trimming took off 2 bases at V and 0 bases at J, with 11 bases between the two ends. In nucleotides, the CDR3 is TGTGCCAGCAGTGAATCGGCGGGCCGCTCCTACGAGCAGTACTTC. Residues: CASSESAGRSYEQYF.

The chain joins TRBV2 to TRBJ1-5; D may be TRBD1 (5 bases). Between the trimmed V and J ends, which lost 2 bases and 11 bases, there was a span of 13 bases. CDR3 length equals 13 residues. Germline CDR1 and CDR2: SNHLY and FYNNEI. DNA for the CDR3: TGTGCCAGCAGTGAACAGGGATTTATGGCCCAGCATTTT. Protein product: CASSEQGFMAQHF.